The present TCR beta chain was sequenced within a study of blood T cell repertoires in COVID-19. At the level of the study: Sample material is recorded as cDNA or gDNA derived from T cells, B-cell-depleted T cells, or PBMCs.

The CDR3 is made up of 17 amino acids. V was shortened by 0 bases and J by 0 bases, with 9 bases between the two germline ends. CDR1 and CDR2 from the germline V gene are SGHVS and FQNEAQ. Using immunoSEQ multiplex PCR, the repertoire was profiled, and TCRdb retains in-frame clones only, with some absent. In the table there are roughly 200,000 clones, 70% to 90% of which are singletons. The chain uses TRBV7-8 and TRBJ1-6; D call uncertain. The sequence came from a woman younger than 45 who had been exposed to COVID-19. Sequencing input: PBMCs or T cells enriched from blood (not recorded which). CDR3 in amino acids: CASSLASSSSYNSPLHF. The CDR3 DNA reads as TGTGCCAGCAGCTTAGCATCGTCGAGCTCCTATAATTCACCCCTCCACTTT.